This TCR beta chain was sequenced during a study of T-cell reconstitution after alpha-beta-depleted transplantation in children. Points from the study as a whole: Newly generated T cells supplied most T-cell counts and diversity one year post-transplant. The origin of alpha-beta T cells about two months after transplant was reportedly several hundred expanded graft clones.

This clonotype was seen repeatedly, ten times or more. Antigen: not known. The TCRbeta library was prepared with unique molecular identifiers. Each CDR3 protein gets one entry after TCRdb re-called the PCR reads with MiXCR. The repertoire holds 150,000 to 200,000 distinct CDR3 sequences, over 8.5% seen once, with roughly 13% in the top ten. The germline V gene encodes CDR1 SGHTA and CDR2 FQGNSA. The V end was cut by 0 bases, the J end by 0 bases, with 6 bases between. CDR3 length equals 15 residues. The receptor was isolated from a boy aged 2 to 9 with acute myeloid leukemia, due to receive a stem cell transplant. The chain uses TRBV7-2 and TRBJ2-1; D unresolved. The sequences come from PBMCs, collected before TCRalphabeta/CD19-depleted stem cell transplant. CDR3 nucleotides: TGTGCCAGCAGCTTAGCAGGGATCTCCTACAATGAGCAGTTCTTC. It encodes CASSLAGISYNEQFF.